The sequence of this T cell receptor beta chain was determined in a study of T cells after yellow fever vaccination (dated by TCRdb to between 2018 and 2021). At the level of the whole study: The SMART-Seq v4 Ultra Low Input RNA kit was used to prepare libraries from fractions with low cell numbers. To track T-cell clones before and after primary and booster YFV17D yellow fever vaccination, bulk TCR alpha and beta repertoires were sequenced longitudinally. Two healthy male donors, one aged 18 to 30 and one aged 30 to 40 years, were included in the cohort. Blood was drawn at multiple timepoints before and after primary and secondary immunization, with bulk PBMC replicates and cell subsets isolated. Summary of the overall study and its limitations: The study included only two donors, which limits how far the findings can be generalized. Compared with the primary T-cell response, the secondary T-cell response was weaker but faster, peaking on day 5 rather than day 15. Computational filtering was required because FACS-sorted repertoires could contain abundant contaminating clonotypes from the bulk population. After the booster, most of the clones that had expanded following primary vaccination were detected again (about 95% of CD4 and roughly 90% of CD8), which suggests that memory was broadly maintained. A small fraction of clonotypes appeared in both the CD4 and CD8 compartments, likely as a result of convergent recombination.

This clonotype showed up just a few times. What antigen it recognizes has not been identified. The record has no base qualities; no much larger clone is one base away. Explained via the paper, the treatment or condition label denotes: live attenuated yellow fever vaccine strain. Two biological replicates of bulk PBMCs were collected at each blood-draw timepoint. PBMCs were isolated from peripheral blood using a standard Ficoll-Paque protocol. TriZol was used to extract RNA from bulk PBMCs, CD4 and CD8 fractions, and dextramer-positive and dextramer-negative fractions. The cysteine opens and the phenylalanine closes a CDR3 of 14 amino acids. The retained sequence is limited to the CDR3, 42 bases, with the frame set at the first base. CDR1 and CDR2 are drawn from the germline V gene: SGHRS, YFSETQ. V is trimmed back by 4 bases and J by 10 bases, and the junction contains 13 bases that no gene match accounts for.

TCRdb lists the instrument as Illumina NovaSeq 6000. TCR cDNA was made using 5'RACE template switching, a step that added a universal primer site and unique molecular identifiers. Priming for cDNA synthesis came from both the TCR alpha and TCR beta constant segments. Libraries were amplified in two PCR steps, with sample barcodes and sequencing adapters added in the second step. Sequencing of libraries was done on Illumina HiSeq 2500 (2x100 bp) or NovaSeq (2x150 bp). The authors' pipeline ran thus. MIGEC handled demultiplexing of reads and collapsing into UMI consensus sequences, while MiXCR performed V(D)J alignment. Vaccine-responding clonotypes were identified with edgeR using replicate PBMC samples, with FDR below 0.01 and a log2 fold change above 5 up to day 15 being required. Bulk clonotypes were assigned CD4 or CD8 identity according to which sequenced CD4 or CD8 repertoire held them at higher abundance. TCRdb reprocessed the public reads (quality trimming at Q25 with fastp, clone calling with MiXCR) and kept in-frame beta chains. Here each entry gathers all rows of one CDR3 protein and keeps the most common genes and DNA. These V and J calls rely on TCRdb rather than the paper's analysis. The sample includes 300,000 to 350,000 distinct CDR3 sequences, with about 4% observed a single time. The ten most abundant clones make up approximately 24% of the sample.

This chain joins TRBV5-1 to TRBJ2-5; TRBD1 matches 7 bases in the middle. This TCR derives from a man between 18 and 29 years old who received the YFV17D yellow fever vaccine. The source material was PBMCs, sampled 5 days after the yellow fever booster vaccination. The CDR3 protein sequence reads: CASSVQQGSGDQYF. The base sequence is TGCGCCAGCAGCGTACAACAGGGGAGTGGGGACCAGTACTTC.